This TCR beta chain was documented in a study of T-cell reconstitution after alpha-beta-depleted transplantation in children (TCRdb year 2016). In the study overall: T-cell immune reconstitution after TCRalphabeta/CD19-depleted allogeneic hematopoietic cell transplantation in children was quantitatively tracked in the study by means of TCR repertoire profiling. Paper-wide results and their limitations: In some patients, the high TCRbeta diversity seen at day 60 was put down to recipient T cells and intrathymic progenitors that had survived conditioning. Hyperexpanded clone frequencies declined over subsequent months; after one year, T-cell counts and TCRbeta diversity were mostly attributed to newly produced T cells. The apparently early recovery of alphabetaT-cell counts about two months after transplant reportedly depended on only several hundred rapidly expanded clones that came from non-depleted graft cells.

This clonotype was counted ten times or more. Its antigen is unknown. No base qualities exist here, and no much larger clone lies one base off it. Explained via the paper, the time point label denotes: day 60 (about 2 months) after transplantation. The treatment or condition label on this specimen signifies: allogeneic hematopoietic cell transplantation with graft depleted of TCRalphabeta T cells and CD19 B cells. Transplant recipients were children who received TCRalphabeta/CD19-depleted allogeneic hematopoietic cell grafts. Receptor amplification or capture employed PCR. Sequencing was carried out with an Illumina HiSeq 2500. Molecular barcoding was employed in the preparation of TCR libraries, with unique molecular identifiers being used to normalize TCRbeta repertoire quantification. The raw public data were reprocessed by TCRdb itself: fastp quality trimming at Q25, MiXCR clonotype calling, in-frame beta chains only. Identical CDR3 proteins give one entry, which carries the most common genes and DNA. Counted in this sample were approximately 18,000 distinct CDR3 sequences; roughly 13% of them appeared once. Of the sample, 35% falls within the top ten clones.

Spanning cysteine to phenylalanine, the CDR3 consists of 13 amino acids. Just the 39-base CDR3 DNA is kept, in frame starting at base 1. The V and J ends are trimmed by 0 bases and 12 bases, leaving 15 bases between them. The germline V gene (reference sequence) supplies CDR1 DFQATT and CDR2 SNEGSKA. The sequence is built from TRBV20-1 and TRBJ2-1; confidence is insufficient to name the D gene. Sequencing was performed on PBMCs, mostly from graft donor cells, taken 60 days after TCRalphabeta/CD19-depleted stem cell transplant. This clonotype originated in a female patient aged 2-15 years who had a stem cell transplant for congenital amegakaryocytic thrombocytopenia, so the T cells may come from the graft donor. The nucleotides read TGCAGTGCTAGAGACCCAGCCACCCTTGGGCAGTTCTTC. It encodes CSARDPATLGQFF.